This entry lists 12 T cell receptor beta chains sequenced from one sample in a study of beta chain features in type 1 diabetes. General observations from the study: Moderate yet significant TCRB CDR3 shortening was seen in Type 1 diabetes patients in all four CD4+ subsets.

Sequencing targeted expressed TCRB transcripts, as all isolated RNA had been reverse transcribed. Profiled with immunoSEQ multiplex PCR; TCRdb holds only in-frame clones, not every one. The repertoire holds about 400,000 clones, with around an eighth as singletons. Their antigens are not known. Sequencing was carried out using naive CD4+ T cells from blood. The receptors were gathered from a woman aged 18 to 35 with type 1 diabetes.

This clone was recorded a few times. The V and J genes are TRBV27 and TRBJ2-7; perhaps TRBD2 as D (5 bases). This CDR3 region has 15 residues. Trimming took 3 bases from V and 0 from J, leaving 12 bases between them. Germline V gene lookup returns CDR1 MNHEY and CDR2 SMNVEV (reference sequence). CDR3 sequence reads: CASSFAAGSSYEQYF. The CDR3 nucleotides read TGTGCCAGCAGTTTTGCGGCGGGCAGCTCCTACGAGCAGTACTTC.

This chain uses TRBV6-6 with TRBJ2-7; D unclear. V gave up 3 bases and J gave up 3 bases, with 9 bases separating them. CDR1 and CDR2 (germline): MNHNY, SVGAGI (reference sequence). The CDR3 totals 13 residues. The chain's CDR3 is CASSYGYYYEQYF. In DNA, the CDR3 is TGTGCCAGCAGTTATGGATACTACTACGAGCAGTACTTC.

This chain joins TRBV5-1 and TRBJ2-5, with D possibly TRBD2 on 7 matching bases. The germline V gene has CDR1 SGHRS and CDR2 YFSETQ. The CDR3 totals 15 residues. Trimming shortened V by 0 bases and J by 5 bases, and 14 bases separated the two germline ends. CDR3: CASSLAEGGAETQYF. The CDR3 DNA reads as TGCGCCAGCAGCTTGGCCGAAGGGGGGGCTGAGACCCAGTACTTC.

Only a few counts were recorded for this clone. Other nucleotide sequences from this sample produce the same CDR3. The gene calls are TRBV18 and TRBJ2-7; D remains unclear. The germline V gene encodes CDR1 KGHSH and CDR2 LQKENI. This CDR3 has 12 amino acids. Trimming cost V 0 bases and J 3 bases, with 3 bases left between them. In DNA, the CDR3 is TGTGCCAGCTCACCACCGAGCTACGAGCAGTACTTC. Translated: CASSPPSYEQYF.

This clone was seen a few times. V gene TRBV11-1 combines with J gene TRBJ2-3, with 8 bases identical to TRBD2. V shed 1 base, J shed 10 bases, and the junction held 13 bases outside the gene matches. Germline loops: CDR1 SGHAT, CDR2 FQDESV (reference sequence). There are 16 residues in the CDR3. CDR3 nucleotide sequence: TGTGCCAGCAGCTTAGAGAGCGGGGGCGCGTCACTATCGCAGTATTTT. This encodes CASSLESGGASLSQYF. The variable domain in full, completed from reference TRBV11-1 and TRBJ2-3, reads EAEVAQSPRYKITEKSQAVAFWCDPISGHATLYWYRQILGQGPELLVQFQDESVVDDSQLPKDRFSAERLKGVDSTLKIQPAELGDSAMYLCASSLESGGASLSQYFGPGTRLTVL.

This clone has just a few counts. The chain is built from TRBV19 and TRBJ1-1, with TRBD1 identical over 7 bases. The germline gives CDR1 LNHDA, CDR2 SQIVND (reference sequence). V dropped 6 bases and J dropped 3; count of bases not matched to a gene: 4. This CDR3 is built from 13 residues. CDR3 residues: CASRQDRDTEAFF. CDR3 sequence (DNA): TGTGCCAGTAGACAAGACAGGGACACTGAAGCTTTCTTT. The full variable domain, in which reference TRBV19 and TRBJ1-1 provide the parts outside the CDR3, is DGGITQSPKYLFRKEGQNVTLSCEQNLNHDAMYWYRQDPGQGLRLIYYSQIVNDFQKGDIAEGYSVSREKKESFPLTVTSAQKNPTAFYLCASRQDRDTEAFFGQGTRLTVV.

The chain has TRBV5-4 and TRBJ1-4, with 10 positions matching TRBD1. The V segment lost 3 bases and the J segment 5 bases; nucleotides outside the gene matches: 4. CDR1 is SGHNT, CDR2 YYREEE, per germline (reference sequence). The CDR3 is 15 residues long. The CDR3 nucleotides are TGTGCCAGCAGCTACCGGGACAGGGGAAATGAAAAACTGTTTTTT. It codes for CASSYRDRGNEKLFF.

This clone came up a few times. V is TRBV2 and J is TRBJ2-3; 8 positions agree with TRBD2. The V and J ends lost 7 bases and 2 bases, in that order; junction bases with no gene match: 5. The CDR3 runs to 14 residues. Germline V gene data show CDR1 as SNHLY and CDR2 as FYNNEI. The CDR3 reads CASTAGALTDTQYF. The CDR3 region has the DNA TGTGCCAGCACAGCGGGGGCGCTCACAGATACGCAGTATTTT.

This clone was seen only a few times. This chain connects TRBV9 to TRBJ2-7, with D maybe TRBD1 (5 bases). CDR3 length: 14 residues. The germline V gene has CDR1 SGDLS and CDR2 YYNGEE. V lost 2 bases and J 5 bases, leaving 14 bases between the germline ends. The CDR3 is CASSVAGRLDEQYF. CDR3 nucleotide sequence: TGTGCCAGCAGCGTTGCAGGGCGGCTGGACGAGCAGTACTTC.

This chain joins TRBV2 and TRBJ1-1; D possibly corresponds to TRBD1 (5 bases). V was cut by 6 bases and J by 3 bases, with 8 bases left in between. The CDR3 runs 12 residues. The germline V gene encodes CDR1 SNHLY and CDR2 FYNNEI. CDR3 sequence reads: CASSDSHTEAFF. CDR3 in DNA: TGTGCCAGCAGCGACAGCCACACTGAAGCTTTCTTT.

The rearrangement links TRBV12-2 to TRBJ2-6; TRBD2 is the table's D call, not checked against the DNA. TRBV12-2 is reported as a pseudogene. The CDR3 contains 18 residues. The CDR3 here is CASRYATSGRSGANVLTF. The DNA of the CDR3 is TGTGCAAGTCGCTACGCGACTAGCGGAAGGTCTGGGGCCAACGTCCTGACTTTC.

V is TRBV5-1 and J is TRBJ2-5; 8 nucleotides line up with TRBD2. The CDR3 has 14 residues. Germline V gives CDR1 SGHRS, CDR2 YFSETQ. The trim removed 0 bases at V and 4 bases at J, leaving 2 bases unmatched. CDR3 nucleotides: TGCGCCAGCAGCTTGGGGCTAGCGGGAGAGACCCAGTACTTC. Encoded protein: CASSLGLAGETQYF.